One and the same sample provided the 26 T cell receptor beta chains below, sequenced in a study of graft-versus-host responses after intestinal transplantation. No cognate antigen is known for these TCRs. Clones were read by immunoSEQ multiplex PCR, and TCRdb kept only the in-frame ones, dropping some. The top ten hold 0.09% to 0.1% of the sample, which has tens of thousands of clones, 91% seen once. Sequenced material: unstimulated CD4+ T cells sorted from spleen or lymph node cells, taken before intestinal transplant. The receptors stem from a human donor who received an intestinal transplant.

The chain joins TRBV19 to TRBJ2-5; 16 bases align to TRBD2. The CDR3 length is 20 residues. V trimming: 5 bases; J trimming: 5 bases; junction bases outside the gene matches: 17. Germline loops: CDR1 LNHDA, CDR2 SQIVND (reference sequence). CDR3 nucleotide sequence: TGTGCCAGTAGTCGAATTACCCCGGGACTAGCGGGGGGGGCCGGGGAGACCCAGTACTTC. It specifies CASSRITPGLAGGAGETQYF.

The rearrangement joins TRBV5-1 to TRBJ1-1; possible D gene TRBD1, 5 bases. V was clipped by 3 bases and J by 10 bases, with 16 bases between them. CDR1 and CDR2 from the germline V gene are SGHRS and YFSETQ. The CDR3 runs 13 residues. The CDR3 sequence is CASSSTGKKRAFF. The CDR3, as DNA: TGCGCCAGCAGCTCTACAGGAAAAAAGAGAGCTTTCTTT.

The V and J genes are TRBV7-2 and TRBJ1-2; no reliable D call. From germline, CDR1 is SGHTA and CDR2 FQGNSA. V dropped 3 bases and J dropped 4 bases, with 9 bases sitting between them. The CDR3 covers 13 residues. Here the CDR3 reads CASSFRRSYGYTF. CDR3 coding DNA: TGTGCCAGCAGCTTTAGACGGAGCTATGGCTACACCTTC.

V is TRBV10-3 and J is TRBJ2-3, with 11 bases aligning to TRBD1. The CDR3 sequence is 18 residues long. Germline CDR1 reads ENHRY; CDR2 reads SYGVKD. J gave up 3 bases and V 1 base, and 9 bases lay outside the gene matches. This chain's CDR3 is CAISEWGTGGRGTDTQYF. The CDR3 nucleotides read TGTGCCATCAGTGAGTGGGGGACAGGGGGACGAGGGACAGATACGCAGTATTTT.

J is TRBJ1-5 and V is TRBV11-2; D remains ambiguous. There are 19 residues in the CDR3. V lost 1 base, J lost 1 base, and 20 bases lay in between. CDR1 is SGHAT and CDR2 is FQNNGV in the germline V gene. CDR3 coding DNA: TGTGCCAGCAGCTTAGGCCAGAGGGTGGGGTATATGAGCAATCAGCCCCAGCATTTT. Its protein product is CASSLGQRVGYMSNQPQHF.

The CDR3 loop reads CASSSNPIISGNTIYF. The CDR3 DNA reads TGCGCCAGCAGCTCCAATCCAATCATCTCTGGAAACACCATATATTTT. The gene calls are TRBV5-1 and TRBJ1-3; D not resolved. This CDR3 is built from 16 residues. Germline V gene lookup returns CDR1 SGHRS and CDR2 YFSETQ. V dropped 3 bases and J dropped 0 bases, with 13 bases sitting between them.

The rearrangement links TRBV2 to TRBJ2-7; perhaps TRBD1 as D (6 bases). The V gene's germline CDR1 is SNHLY and CDR2 FYNNEI. The CDR3 runs to 14 residues. Trimming stripped 4 bases from V and 3 bases from J, with 13 bases between. The CDR3 DNA reads TGTGCCAGCAGTGCCCAGGGGTTCAACTACGAGCAGTACTTC. Amino acids: CASSAQGFNYEQYF.

This clone has just one count. The chain employs TRBV7-6 and TRBJ2-5; 7 nucleotides align to TRBD2. The junction had 14 bases not matched to a gene; V was cut back by 5 bases and J by 5 bases. This CDR3 is 16 amino acids long. Germline lookup yields CDR1 SGHVS and CDR2 FNYEAQ. Written as DNA, the CDR3 is TGTGCCAGCAGCGCCCCTCTGGGCGGGGGTTTGGAGACCCAGTACTTC. Translated: CASSAPLGGGLETQYF.

The chain carries TRBV19 and TRBJ2-7; the match to TRBD1 covers 9 bases. Germline CDR1 and CDR2: LNHDA and SQIVND (reference sequence). CDR3 length: 14 amino acids. Trimming took 5 bases from V and 0 from J; bases not matched to a gene: 2. The DNA of the CDR3 is TGTGCCAGTAGTGCGACAGGGGGCTCCTACGAGCAGTACTTC. It specifies CASSATGGSYEQYF.

This chain joins TRBV19 and TRBJ1-5; TRBD1 matches 9 bases. Germline V gene lookup returns CDR1 LNHDA and CDR2 SQIVND (reference sequence). V trimming: 5 bases; J trimming: 5 bases; junction bases outside the gene matches: 13. This CDR3 is 17 amino acids long. The CDR3 coding sequence is TGTGCCAGTAGTCCTCAACCGGGACAGGGTCGGGATCAGCCCCAGCATTTT. Its translation is CASSPQPGQGRDQPQHF. The entire variable domain, with the rest obtained from reference TRBV19 and TRBJ1-5, is as follows: DGGITQSPKYLFRKEGQNVTLSCEQNLNHDAMYWYRQDPGQGLRLIYYSQIVNDFQKGDIAEGYSVSREKKESFPLTVTSAQKNPTAFYLCASSPQPGQGRDQPQHFGDGTRLSIL.

This clone was picked up one time. CDR3 nucleotide sequence: TGTGCCAGCAGCTTATTCCAGAATACCATGAACACTGAAGCTTTCTTT. Translation gives CASSLFQNTMNTEAFF. This chain uses TRBV5-6 with TRBJ1-1; D remains ambiguous. Germline V gives CDR1 SGHDT, CDR2 YYEEEE. The CDR3 contains 16 residues. V lost 2 bases, J lost 0 bases, and 14 bases lay in between.

This chain connects TRBV30 to TRBJ1-1; D may be TRBD1 (6 bases). Germline-derived CDR1 and CDR2 are GTSNPN and SVGIG (reference sequence). The CDR3 contains 16 residues. The V and J ends lost 0 bases and 0 bases respectively, with 14 bases between them. In nucleotides, the CDR3 is TGTGCCTGGAGTGTACGACAGGTCCTTATGAACACTGAAGCTTTCTTT. Residues: CAWSVRQVLMNTEAFF.

CDR3 protein: CASSVGTTYEQYF. In DNA, the CDR3 is TGTGCCAGCAGTGTCGGGACAACCTACGAGCAGTACTTC. This chain uses TRBV2 with TRBJ2-7; D is possibly TRBD1 (6 bases). The ends were cut back, 4 bases at V and 2 bases at J, with 9 bases in the middle. Germline CDR1 is SNHLY and CDR2 is FYNNEI. This CDR3 comprises 13 residues.

In this sample, this clone turned up once. One junction end does not reproduce the germline sequence, and a read error may be involved. Other DNA sequences in this sample translate to the same CDR3. The rearrangement uses TRBV30 and TRBJ1-1; perhaps TRBD1 as D (5 bases). From germline, CDR1 is GTSNPN and CDR2 SVGIG (reference sequence). The length of the CDR3 is 14 residues. CDR3 sequence reads: CAWTGNIRNTEAFF. DNA of the CDR3: TGTGCCTGGACAGGGAACATCAGGAACACTGAAGCCTTCTTT.

The chain employs TRBV30 and TRBJ1-6; weak D call: TRBD1 (5 bases). This CDR3 is 14 amino acids long. Germline loops: CDR1 GTSNPN, CDR2 SVGIG (reference sequence). V was cut by 0 bases and J by 5 bases, with 8 bases left in between. The CDR3, as DNA: TGTGCCTGGAGTGTGACAGACAATAATTCACCCCTCCACTTT. Translation gives CAWSVTDNNSPLHF.

The chain uses TRBV11-3 and TRBJ1-1; 7 bases are a match to TRBD1. The V segment lost 2 bases and the J segment 9 bases; nucleotides outside the gene matches: 0. The CDR3 is 11 residues long. Germline V gene sequence: CDR1 SGHNT, CDR2 YENEEA. The CDR3 region has the DNA TGTGCCAGCAGCTTAAGGGGGCAAGCTTTCTTT. Translating it yields CASSLRGQAFF.

V gene TRBV6-6 combines with J gene TRBJ2-5; D may be TRBD2 (6 bases). The J call could be wrong; TRBJ2-7 is a better fit for the DNA end. This CDR3 is built from 11 residues. Germline lookup yields CDR1 MNHNY and CDR2 SVGAGI (reference sequence). The CDR3 DNA is TGTGCCACCGCGGGGTCCTACGAGCAGTACTTC. Residues: CATAGSYEQYF.

The V and J genes are TRBV30 and TRBJ2-6; D is possibly TRBD1 (5 bases). The CDR3 is made up of 15 amino acids. Germline loops: CDR1 GTSNPN, CDR2 SVGIG (reference sequence). Trimming left V 5 bases short and J 0 bases short, with 11 bases between. CDR3 nucleotide sequence: TGTGCCTGGTATACCCAGGGCTCTGGGGCCAACGTCCTGACTTTC. Translation gives CAWYTQGSGANVLTF.

The rearrangement uses TRBV11-3 and TRBJ1-2; D remains unclear. The ends were cut back, 5 bases at V and 8 bases at J, with 15 bases in the middle. Germline V CDR1 and CDR2: SGHNT, YENEEA. This CDR3 region has 13 residues. As DNA, the CDR3 is TGTGCCAGCAGCCGCGGCGGGGAAGGCGGCTACACCTTC. Protein sequence: CASSRGGEGGYTF.

In the case of this clone: Compared with germline, one end of the junction differs, possibly owing to a read error. This sequence joins TRBV29-1 and TRBJ2-1; the match to TRBD2 covers 12 bases. This CDR3 has 15 amino acids. The germline CDR1 and CDR2 sequences are SQVTM and ANQGSEA. CDR3 DNA sequence: TGCAGCGTTGATTCGCTAGCGGGGGGGCCTACCCCCAGGATCTTC. Protein sequence: CSVDSLAGGPTPRIF.

V and J are TRBV6-4 and TRBJ1-2; the match to TRBD1 covers 9 bases. The V and J ends lost 6 bases and 5 bases, in that order; junction bases with no gene match: 7. CDR1 and CDR2 (germline): MRHNA, SNTAGT. This CDR3 region has 14 residues. CDR3 in DNA: TGTGCCAGCAGCCGGACAGGGGATGGGTATGGCTACACCTTC. Encoded protein: CASSRTGDGYGYTF.

This chain connects TRBV2 to TRBJ2-4; TRBD2 agrees at 7 bases. The CDR3 is made up of 14 amino acids. V trimming: 3 bases; J trimming: 7 bases; junction bases outside the gene matches: 6. Germline V gene sequence: CDR1 SNHLY, CDR2 FYNNEI. The CDR3: CASSDSGLGNIQYF. For the CDR3, the DNA is TGTGCCAGCAGTGATAGCGGGTTGGGGAACATTCAGTACTTC.

The CDR3 sequence: CSGGQLTGELFF. The CDR3 nucleotides read TGCAGCGGGGGACAACTAACCGGGGAGCTGTTTTTT. The V and J genes are TRBV29-1 and TRBJ2-2, with TRBD1 as a possible D gene (6 bases). V lost 7 bases, J lost 5 bases, and 11 bases lay in between. Germline-derived CDR1 and CDR2 are SQVTM and ANQGSEA. The CDR3 is made up of 12 amino acids.

The J gene is TRBJ2-7, the V gene TRBV5-6, with a weak D call TRBD2 (6 bases). The CDR3 spans 16 residues. Germline V CDR1 and CDR2: SGHDT, YYEEEE. Trimming removed 4 bases at V and 4 bases at J, with 21 bases between. CDR3 in DNA: TGTGCCAGCAGCCCAATGGGGCCAAAAGGGACTTACGAGCAGTACTTC. This encodes CASSPMGPKGTYEQYF. The entire variable domain, with the rest obtained from reference TRBV5-6 and TRBJ2-7, is as follows: DAGVTQSPTHLIKTRGQQVTLRCSPKSGHDTVSWYQQALGQGPQFIFQYYEEEERQRGNFPDRFSGHQFPNYSSELNVNALLLGDSALYLCASSPMGPKGTYEQYFGPGTRLTVT.

The rearrangement uses TRBV6-4 and TRBJ1-1; 8 bases map to TRBD1. Germline lookup yields CDR1 MRHNA and CDR2 SNTAGT. The V segment lost 4 bases and the J segment 6 bases; nucleotides outside the gene matches: 4. The CDR3 totals 13 residues. The CDR3 DNA sequence: TGTGCCAGCAGTGGACAGGGGCGGGCTGAAGCTTTCTTT. Amino acids: CASSGQGRAEAFF.

V is TRBV7-8 and J is TRBJ2-2, with unresolved D. This CDR3 has 14 residues. V shed 3 bases and J shed 1 base, with 6 bases lying between them. CDR1 is SGHVS, CDR2 FQNEAQ, per germline. As DNA, the CDR3 is TGTGCCAGCAGCTTCCTATGGAACACCGGGGAGCTGTTTTTT. Translation: CASSFLWNTGELFF.